This T cell receptor (beta chain) was profiled in a study of STAT5B mutations in CD4+ large granular lymphocyte leukemia. Original data processing: The detection floor for productive clonotype frequency was 2.59 x 10-5. Assay used: immunoSEQ multiplex PCR; TCRdb lists only in-frame clones, some missing. From that table come the V and J calls and clone size; the DNA was used to work out D and trimming. The sample yields 30,000 to 35,000 clones, 69% seen once. Controls came from buffy coats of healthy blood donors. This sequence was found in a human donor in good health. The sequenced material came from CD4+ T cells from blood buffy coats.

CDR3 nucleotide sequence: TGCGCCAGCAGCTCGGGCCTCCCCGCCAGAGATACGCAGTATTTT. It specifies CASSSGLPARDTQYF. V usage is TRBV5-1 and J usage is TRBJ2-3; unclear D gene. The ends were cut back, 3 bases at V and 5 bases at J, with 16 bases in the middle. CDR1 and CDR2 (germline): SGHRS, YFSETQ. This CDR3 has 15 amino acids.